This T cell receptor (beta chain) is from a study of T cell responses to AZD1222 COVID-19 vaccine. Study-wide results and caveats: Per reports, nearly half of all spike-specific TCRs target regions that are unmutated in variants. Baseline seropositivity occurred in only 5 or 6 AZD1222 recipients.

Timing groups of about 4 and about 12 weeks for second doses were pooled. Germline V gene data show CDR1 as LNHDA and CDR2 as SQIVND (reference sequence). The CDR3 covers 13 residues. V lost 10 bases and J lost 9; bases outside the gene matches: 9. Clones were sequenced by immunoSEQ multiplex PCR, and TCRdb holds only the in-frame ones, with some missing. The table shows over 65,000 clones, with 88% occurring only once. This clone came up once. The target antigen is unknown. The source was peripheral blood, collected 28 days after the second AZD1222 dose. The chain is built from TRBV19 and TRBJ2-1; 10 nucleotides agree with TRBD1. This receptor was identified in an adult who received the AZD1222 COVID-19 vaccine. The CDR3 sequence is CATTGQGLSEQFF. The DNA of the CDR3 is TGTGCCACGACGGGACAGGGGTTAAGTGAGCAGTTCTTC.